These T cell receptor beta chains were read from a single sample in a study of blood T cell repertoires in COVID-19. This table comes from immunoSEQ multiplex PCR, and its TCRdb copy is limited to in-frame clones, with some not included. The sample lists roughly 32,000 clones, less than 95% seen once, with 15% to 20% in the top ten. Sequenced material: peripheral blood. These receptor sequences come from a man older than 75 with acute or convalescent COVID-19. The CDR3 runs from the conserved cysteine through the conserved F or W. The D gene is left open where the match is weak. Rows give clone size only sometimes, using once, few, many, or a class for an expanded clone.

once,-,TRBV30,TRBJ1-2,CAWSVTWRRGNYGYTF,TGTGCCTGGAGTGTAACCTGGCGTAGGGGTAACTATGGCTACACCTTC
-,-,TRBV12-3/TRBV12-4,TRBJ1-5,CASSETVQPQHF,TGTGCCAGCAGTGAGACAGTTCAGCCCCAGCATTTT
-,TRBD1,TRBV11-3,TRBJ2-5,CASSSGTGGQETQYF,TGTGCCAGCAGCTCCGGGACAGGGGGCCAAGAGACCCAGTACTTC
-,-,TRBV18,TRBJ2-3,CASSRPADTQYF,TGTGCCAGCTCTCGCCCGGCAGATACGCAGTATTTT
-,-,TRBV6-5,TRBJ1-1,CASSRGQNTEAFF,TGTGCCAGCAGCCGCGGACAGAACACTGAAGCTTTCTTT
-,-,TRBV6-1,TRBJ1-2,CASRQGQSPNYGYTF,TGTGCCAGCAGGCAGGGTCAAAGCCCTAACTATGGCTACACCTTC
-,TRBD1,TRBV10-3,TRBJ2-7,CAISGLTGPPYEQYF,TGTGCCATCAGTGGCTTGACAGGGCCACCTTACGAGCAGTACTTC
-,-,TRBV7-9,TRBJ1-3,CASSTSGGRSGNTIYF,TGTGCCAGCAGCACCTCGGGAGGGAGGTCTGGAAACACCATATATTTT
-,TRBD1,TRBV16,TRBJ2-7,CASSQLVGTGGYEQYF,TGTGCCAGCAGCCAATTGGTCGGGACAGGGGGTTACGAGCAGTACTTC
-,TRBD2,TRBV18,TRBJ2-5,CASSFIAGGPQETQYF,TGTGCCAGCTCATTCATAGCGGGGGGACCCCAAGAGACCCAGTACTTC
-,TRBD1,TRBV28,TRBJ2-1,CASSPTGQGRNEQFF,TGTGCCAGCAGTCCCACGGGACAGGGGCGAAATGAGCAGTTCTTC
-,TRBD2,TRBV6-4,TRBJ2-2,CASSALSAGAGELFF,TGTGCCAGCAGTGCCCTCTCCGCGGGGGCCGGGGAGCTGTTTTTT
once,TRBD1,TRBV7-3,TRBJ1-5,CASSFFWSNYDRGEAQHF,TGTGCCAGCAGCTTTTTCTGGTCCAATTATGACAGGGGGGAGGCCCAGCATTTT
-,-,TRBV5-5,TRBJ1-5,CASSLDVGDQPQHF,TGTGCCAGCAGCTTGGATGTAGGGGATCAGCCCCAGCATTTT
once,TRBD1,TRBV28,TRBJ1-5,CASLTGLGQPQHF,TGTGCCAGCCTGACAGGGCTCGGTCAGCCCCAGCATTTT
-,TRBD1,TRBV3-1/TRBV3-2,TRBJ2-7,CASSQTGIPTYEQYF,TGTGCCAGCAGCCAGACAGGGATACCCACCTACGAGCAGTACTTC
-,-,TRBV30,TRBJ2-1,CAWSGQDKLNEQFF,TGTGCCTGGAGTGGGCAGGACAAACTGAATGAGCAGTTCTTC
-,-,TRBV5-1,TRBJ2-2,CASKLGGLESNTGELFF,TGCGCCAGCAAGCTTGGGGGCCTAGAATCGAACACCGGGGAGCTGTTTTTT
-,TRBD1,TRBV27,TRBJ2-3,CASSPGQGKENTQYF,TGTGCCAGCAGTCCAGGACAGGGTAAGGAAAATACGCAGTATTTT
-,-,TRBV24-1,TRBJ1-5,CATSDPRQGNQPQHF,TGTGCCACCAGTGATCCCCGGCAGGGCAATCAGCCCCAGCATTTT
-,TRBD1,TRBV5-5,TRBJ1-3,CASTGTGPHFSGNTIYF,TGTGCCAGCACCGGGACAGGTCCACATTTCTCTGGAAACACCATATATTTT
-,TRBD1,TRBV5-4,TRBJ2-5,CASSPDRGSYGTQYF,TGTGCCAGCAGCCCCGACAGGGGGTCGTACGGGACCCAGTACTTC
-,-,TRBV12-3/TRBV12-4,TRBJ1-2,CASRNREGYTF,TGTGCCAGCAGGAACAGGGAAGGCTACACCTTC
-,-,TRBV6-5,TRBJ1-1,CASSWGGRATEAFF,TGTGCCAGCAGTTGGGGGGGGAGGGCCACTGAAGCTTTCTTT
-,-,TRBV2,TRBJ2-1,CARRELPSYNEQFF,TGTGCCAGGCGGGAACTCCCCTCCTACAATGAGCAGTTCTTC
-,TRBD2,TRBV7-2,TRBJ2-5,CASSPRGGGARETQYF,TGTGCCAGCAGCCCCAGGGGCGGGGGGGCCAGGGAGACCCAGTACTTC
-,TRBD1,TRBV9,TRBJ1-3,CASSVSVGGRQGSSGNTIYF,TGTGCCAGCAGCGTTTCTGTTGGGGGAAGACAGGGGAGCTCTGGAAACACCATATATTTT
-,-,TRBV5-6,TRBJ1-6,CASSSRTDPGFISPLHF,TGTGCCAGCAGCTCGAGGACAGATCCAGGTTTTATTTCACCCCTCCACTTT